A single sample gave rise to the 29 T cell receptor beta chains below, sequenced in a study of T cell responses to AZD1222 COVID-19 vaccine. Assay used: immunoSEQ multiplex PCR; TCRdb lists only in-frame clones, some missing. The sample lists fewer than 200,000 clones, around 85% occurring once. The sample here was peripheral blood, taken 28 days after the second AZD1222 dose. These receptors all come from an adult who received the AZD1222 COVID-19 vaccine.

The chain joins TRBV5-1 to TRBJ1-1; the D gene is possibly TRBD1 (5 bases). Germline V gives CDR1 SGHRS, CDR2 YFSETQ. The CDR3 has 13 residues. Trimming cost V 3 bases and J 5 bases, with 11 bases left between them. In nucleotides, the CDR3 is TGCGCCAGCAGCTACGGAGGGGAGACTGAAGCTTTCTTT. This sequence encodes CASSYGGETEAFF.

The chain is built from TRBV19 and TRBJ1-1; D is possibly TRBD1 (5 bases). CDR3 size: 16 residues. Germline V gene data show CDR1 as LNHDA and CDR2 as SQIVND (reference sequence). V was shortened by 3 bases and J by 0 bases, with 14 bases between the two germline ends. CDR3 DNA: TGTGCCAGTAGTATTCTACCGGGACCGATGAACACTGAAGCTTTCTTT. It translates to CASSILPGPMNTEAFF.

The chain uses TRBV10-3 and TRBJ1-5, with D uncertain. CDR3 length equals 13 residues. Trimming pared 4 bases from V and 6 bases from J, leaving 10 bases between. Germline V gene sequence: CDR1 ENHRY, CDR2 SYGVKD. This CDR3 is CAISVGMGQPQHF. CDR3 coding DNA: TGTGCCATCAGTGTGGGGATGGGTCAGCCCCAGCATTTT.

The genes are TRBV6-1 and TRBJ2-5; D is possibly TRBD1 or TRBD2 (6 bases each). CDR3 length: 19 amino acids. With 1 base removed from V and 2 bases from J, the gap between germline ends came to 23 bases. Germline CDR1 MNHNS, CDR2 SASEGT. The CDR3 loop is CASSEVTGALGFTQETQYF. The CDR3 coding sequence is TGTGCCAGCAGTGAAGTAACGGGGGCCTTGGGTTTTACACAAGAGACCCAGTACTTC.

This clone was counted a few times. The genes are TRBV6-5 and TRBJ1-5; TRBD1 matches 8 bases. Germline loops: CDR1 MNHEY, CDR2 SVGAGI. V was pared by 6 bases and J by 7 bases, with 2 bases of the junction left unmatched. This CDR3 has 12 residues. The CDR3 bases are TGTGCCAGCAGGACAGGGGCCCAGCCCCAGCATTTT. Protein: CASRTGAQPQHF.

The chain recombines TRBV5-8 with TRBJ2-7, with D tentatively TRBD2 (6 bases). The CDR3 length is 14 residues. Trimming left V 2 bases short and J 6 bases short, with 15 bases between. Per germline, CDR1 SGHTS and CDR2 YDEGEE. CDR3: CASSFEWRGFEQYF. As DNA, the CDR3 is TGTGCCAGCAGCTTTGAGTGGAGGGGCTTCGAGCAGTACTTC. Supplemented by reference TRBV5-8 and TRBJ2-7, the full variable domain reads EAGVTQSPTHLIKTRGQQATLRCSPISGHTSVYWYQQALGLGLQFLLWYDEGEERNRGNFPPRFSGRQFPNYSSELNVNALELEDSALYLCASSFEWRGFEQYFGPGTRLTVT.

This chain connects TRBV5-1 to TRBJ1-4, with 7 bases that match TRBD1. J lost 8 bases, V lost 3 bases, and 4 bases had no gene match. In germline, CDR1 is SGHRS, CDR2 YFSETQ. The CDR3 has 13 residues. The CDR3 loop reads CASSSNRGEKLFF. The CDR3, as DNA: TGCGCCAGCAGCTCCAACAGGGGAGAAAAACTGTTTTTT.

The rearrangement joins TRBV4-2 to TRBJ2-7, with D possibly being TRBD1 (5 bases). The CDR3 length is 16 residues. V lost 1 base and J lost 2, with 15 bases in between. From germline, CDR1 is LGHNA and CDR2 YNFKEQ. As DNA, the CDR3 is TGTGCCAGCAGCCAAGCGGCGACAGTCCCGGCCTACGAGCAGTACTTC. This translates into CASSQAATVPAYEQYF.

The chain is built from TRBV30 and TRBJ2-5; D might be TRBD1 or TRBD2, each matching 5 bases. Germline V gives CDR1 GTSNPN, CDR2 SVGIG (reference sequence). V lost 4 bases and J 7 bases, leaving 22 bases between the germline ends. This CDR3 comprises 15 residues. Here the CDR3 DNA reads TGTGCCTGGACCCCTGGGACCTCCGTCCTGGCGACCCAGTACTTC. This encodes CAWTPGTSVLATQYF.

The chain is built from TRBV7-9 and TRBJ2-7, with 12 bases aligning to TRBD1. The CDR3 sequence is 15 residues long. V trimming: 10 bases; J trimming: 6 bases; junction bases outside the gene matches: 13. Germline V gene sequence: CDR1 SEHNR, CDR2 FQNEAQ (reference sequence). CDR3 DNA sequence: TGTGCCACCACAGCGCGGGACAGGGGGCAGGGCGAGCAGTACTTC. Its protein product is CATTARDRGQGEQYF.

This clone appeared once. The chain has TRBV18 and TRBJ2-1; D may be TRBD1 (5 bases). The CDR3 extends over 15 amino acids. Germline V gene lookup returns CDR1 KGHSH and CDR2 LQKENI. Trimming cost V 3 bases and J 8 bases, with 17 bases left between them. CDR3 sequence (DNA): TGTGCCAGCTCACCTGGATCAGGGAATAAAGATGAGCAGTTCTTC. Protein sequence: CASSPGSGNKDEQFF. Based on the CDR3 plus reference TRBV18 and TRBJ2-1, the full variable domain is NAGVMQNPRHLVRRRGQEARLRCSPMKGHSHVYWYRQLPEEGLKFMVYLQKENIIDESGMPKERFSAEFPKEGPSILRIQQVVRGDSAAYFCASSPGSGNKDEQFFGPGTRLTVL.

The V gene is TRBV29-1, the J gene TRBJ1-4; 8 bases agree with TRBD1. The germline CDR1 and CDR2 sequences are SQVTM and ANQGSEA. The CDR3 is 15 amino acids. The CDR3 reads CRTDRGAGTNEKLFF. The CDR3 nucleotides are TGCAGAACTGACAGGGGCGCGGGGACTAATGAAAAACTGTTTTTT.

This chain links TRBV7-9 with TRBJ2-7, with TRBD1 matching over 8 bases. V lost 5 bases to trimming and J lost 2 bases; unmatched junction nucleotides: 5. Germline loops: CDR1 SEHNR, CDR2 FQNEAQ (reference sequence). The CDR3 consists of 14 residues. CDR3 region: CASSIGQGPYEQYF. CDR3 nucleotides: TGTGCCAGCAGCATCGGACAGGGCCCCTACGAGCAGTACTTC.

The DNA for the CDR3 is TGTGCCAGCAGCCATAGCGGGAGCTCCTACAATGAGCAGTTCTTC. Encoded protein: CASSHSGSSYNEQFF. The genes are TRBV7-6 and TRBJ2-1; 9 positions agree with TRBD2. This CDR3 spans 15 amino acids. After removal of 5 bases from V and 0 bases from J, the junction contained 2 bases not matched to a gene. Germline assignment: CDR1 SGHVS and CDR2 FNYEAQ.

The rearrangement uses TRBV4-1 and TRBJ2-7; 8 nucleotides agree with TRBD1. V lost 4 bases to trimming and J lost 5 bases; unmatched junction nucleotides: 7. The CDR3 consists of 14 residues. Germline lookup yields CDR1 MGHRA and CDR2 YSYEKL. The CDR3 DNA reads as TGCGCCAGCAGCCCCGGACAGGGCATCAACGAGCAGTACTTC. Residues: CASSPGQGINEQYF.

This clone has more than one count but fewer than ten. The V call is TRBV7-9, the J call TRBJ2-1, with D unresolved. Germline loops: CDR1 SEHNR, CDR2 FQNEAQ (reference sequence). Trimming took 2 bases from V and 6 from J, leaving 14 bases between them. This CDR3 has 15 amino acids. This chain's CDR3 is CASSLNPVGINEQFF. In nucleotides, the CDR3 is TGTGCCAGCAGCTTAAACCCGGTTGGTATCAATGAGCAGTTCTTC.

V usage is TRBV10-2 and J usage is TRBJ1-5; D gene ambiguous. V was cut by 7 bases and J by 3 bases, with 10 bases left in between. Looked up from germline, CDR1 is WSHSY and CDR2 is SAAADI. The CDR3 is 13 amino acids. The CDR3 is CASKKDPNQPQHF. The CDR3 DNA reads as TGCGCCAGCAAGAAGGATCCCAATCAGCCCCAGCATTTT.

This clone was seen a handful of times. The rearrangement links TRBV3-1 (or the pseudogene TRBV3-2) to TRBJ2-7; the D call may be TRBD1 or TRBD2 (5 bases each). V lost 1 base and J 3 bases, leaving 16 bases between the germline ends. This CDR3 has 16 amino acids. Germline V gene lookup returns CDR1 LGHDT and CDR2 YNNKEL (reference sequence). CDR3 DNA: TGTGCCAGCAGCCAAGGGTTCCAGGGAGAAATCTACGAGCAGTACTTC. Its protein product is CASSQGFQGEIYEQYF.

The rearrangement links TRBV7-2 to TRBJ1-1; 9 bases are shared with TRBD1. Germline CDR1 is SGHTA and CDR2 is FQGNSA. The ends lost 5 bases at V and 6 bases at J; junction bases unmatched: 4. This CDR3 contains 13 residues. In DNA, the CDR3 is TGTGCCAGCAGCCAGGGACAGGGTCCTGAAGCTTTCTTT. Translating gives CASSQGQGPEAFF. Full variable domain (remainder filled in from reference TRBV7-2 and TRBJ1-1): GAGVSQSPSNKVTEKGKDVELRCDPISGHTALYWYRQSLGQGLEFLIYFQGNSAPDKSGLPSDRFSAERTGGSVSTLTIQRTQQEDSAVYLCASSQGQGPEAFFGQGTRLTVV.

The rearrangement uses TRBV9 and TRBJ2-6; the D is unclear. CDR3 size: 15 residues. Germline V lookup: CDR1 SGDLS, CDR2 YYNGEE. V was shortened by 1 base and J by 0 bases, with 5 bases between the two germline ends. In nucleotides, the CDR3 is TGTGCCAGCAGCGTACTGAACTCTGGGGCCAACGTCCTGACTTTC. The encoded protein is CASSVLNSGANVLTF.

The V call is TRBV11-2, the J call TRBJ1-1, with D maybe TRBD1 (5 bases). Germline assignment: CDR1 SGHAT and CDR2 FQNNGV. With 5 bases removed from V and 7 bases from J, the gap between germline ends came to 20 bases. The CDR3 consists of 15 residues. As DNA, the CDR3 is TGTGCCAGCAGCCGCACCGGGACGCCAATGCTTGAAGCTTTCTTT. Translated: CASSRTGTPMLEAFF.

The rearrangement links TRBV15 to TRBJ2-7; 9 bases agree with TRBD1. The CDR3 spans 14 residues. Losses at the gene ends were 5 bases for V and 5 bases for J; bases not matched to a gene: 7. In germline, CDR1 is LNHNV, CDR2 YYDKDF (reference sequence). This CDR3 is CATSARDRANEQYF. The CDR3 DNA follows: TGTGCCACCAGCGCCCGGGACAGGGCAAACGAGCAGTACTTC.

The chain carries TRBV18 and TRBJ1-1, with 8 bases matching TRBD1. This CDR3 is 16 amino acids long. Germline V gene data show CDR1 as KGHSH and CDR2 as LQKENI. Trimming cost V 5 bases and J 3 bases; bases outside gene matches: 11. CDR3 bases: TGTGCCAGCTCATCGTCTAACAGGGGGGGGGACACTGAAGCTTTCTTT. It specifies CASSSSNRGGDTEAFF.

This chain links TRBV25-1 with TRBJ1-2; TRBD1 might be the D (5 bases). V lost 3 bases, J lost 7 bases, and 21 bases lay in between. The CDR3 is 16 amino acids. The V gene's germline CDR1 is MGHDK and CDR2 SYGVNS. The CDR3 nucleotides are TGTGCCAGCAGTGAGGGGATCCGGGACCCGCAGGCTGGCTACACCTTC. The encoded protein is CASSEGIRDPQAGYTF.

The chain combines TRBV3-1 (or the pseudogene TRBV3-2) with TRBJ2-7, with 7 positions matching TRBD1. The CDR3 has 13 residues. Trimming at V came to 6 bases and at J to 0 bases, leaving 2 bases not matched to a gene. Per the germline V gene, CDR1 is LGHDT and CDR2 is YNNKEL (reference sequence). The CDR3 DNA sequence: TGTGCCAGCAGACAGGGGAGCTCCTACGAGCAGTACTTC. This encodes CASRQGSSYEQYF.

The rearrangement links TRBV6-5 to TRBJ2-5, with D perhaps matching TRBD1 or TRBD2 (5 bases each). The germline CDR1 and CDR2 sequences are MNHEY and SVGAGI. The CDR3 sequence is 15 residues long. V lost 6 bases, J lost 1 base, and 15 bases lay in between. The DNA for the CDR3 is TGTGCCAGCAGAACTTCCGGGACCTTCCAAGAGACCCAGTACTTC. The encoded protein is CASRTSGTFQETQYF.

This chain links TRBV20-1 with TRBJ2-7, with D unresolved. The CDR3 runs 11 residues. Per the germline V gene, CDR1 is DFQATT and CDR2 is SNEGSKA (reference sequence). V lost 6 bases and J lost 0, with 6 bases in between. This chain's CDR3 is CSAPDSYEQYF. The CDR3 nucleotides read TGCAGTGCCCCGGACTCCTACGAGCAGTACTTC.

This rearrangement joins TRBV10-3 to TRBJ1-1; possible D gene TRBD1, 5 bases. The CDR3 runs 11 residues. Germline loops: CDR1 ENHRY, CDR2 SYGVKD. V lost 8 bases and J lost 7, with 11 bases in between. CDR3 sequence: CAILKGVEAFF. As DNA, the CDR3 is TGTGCCATCTTGAAAGGGGTTGAAGCTTTCTTT.

J is TRBJ2-7 and V is TRBV5-1, with D perhaps being TRBD1 or TRBD2 (5 bases each). Germline V gene data show CDR1 as SGHRS and CDR2 as YFSETQ. The CDR3 sequence is 15 residues long. Trimming left V 0 bases short and J 0 bases short, with 10 bases between. The CDR3 bases are TGCGCCAGCAGCTTGGGGGGGTCCCACTCCTACGAGCAGTACTTC. Translation: CASSLGGSHSYEQYF.